The rows below give T cell receptor beta chains drawn from one sample of a study of vaccination effects on CD4 cells after COVID-19. Assay: immunoSEQ multiplex PCR; the TCRdb copy retains only in-frame clones and omits some. Among about 22,000 clones listed, over 60% were seen once. For these TCRs, the target antigens are not known. The material sequenced was CD4+ T cells from PBMCs cultured with HCoV-NL63 spike peptides, taken after COVID-19 vaccination. The receptor set was obtained from a human donor who received a COVID-19 vaccine. The CDR3 runs from the conserved cysteine through the conserved F or W. The D gene is left open where the match is weak. Clone size is stated in some rows and not others, as once, few, many or a class when expanded.

V gene: TRBV7-9
D gene: .
J gene: TRBJ2-2
clone size: .
CDR3 protein: CASSLSGTTGELFF
CDR3 DNA: TGTGCCAGCAGCTTATCCGGGACAACCGGGGAGCTGTTTTTT

V gene: TRBV11-3
D gene: .
J gene: TRBJ1-6
clone size: .
CDR3 protein: CASSLSGQPPSPLHF
CDR3 DNA: TGTGCCAGCAGCTTATCTGGACAGCCACCTTCACCCCTCCACTTT

V gene: TRBV5-1
D gene: TRBD2
J gene: TRBJ2-3
clone size: few
CDR3 protein: CASSLELAAGGDTQYF
CDR3 DNA: TGCGCCAGCAGCTTGGAACTAGCGGCGGGAGGAGATACGCAGTATTTT

V gene: TRBV6-6
D gene: .
J gene: TRBJ1-1
clone size: .
CDR3 protein: CASSYSLVQNTEAFF
CDR3 DNA: TGTGCCAGCAGTTACTCGTTAGTACAAAACACTGAAGCTTTCTTT

V gene: TRBV7-9
D gene: .
J gene: TRBJ2-1
clone size: .
CDR3 protein: CASSSTRDFNEQFF
CDR3 DNA: TGTGCCAGCAGCTCCACCCGGGACTTCAATGAGCAGTTCTTC

V gene: TRBV2
D gene: TRBD1
J gene: TRBJ1-6
clone size: .
CDR3 protein: CASSLQGARNSPLHF
CDR3 DNA: TGTGCCAGCAGTCTCCAGGGGGCGCGGAATTCACCCCTCCACTTT

V gene: TRBV5-6
D gene: .
J gene: TRBJ2-7
clone size: once
CDR3 protein: CASSLGPGTPYEQYF
CDR3 DNA: TGTGCCAGCAGCTTGGGGCCCGGGACCCCATACGAGCAGTACTTC

V gene: TRBV3-1/TRBV3-2
D gene: .
J gene: TRBJ2-7
clone size: few
CDR3 protein: CASNGPGETYEQYF
CDR3 DNA: TGTGCCAGCAACGGACCTGGGGAAACCTACGAGCAGTACTTC

V gene: TRBV7-2
D gene: .
J gene: TRBJ1-5
clone size: .
CDR3 protein: CASSQMTGVNQPQHF
CDR3 DNA: TGTGCCAGCAGCCAAATGACAGGAGTCAATCAGCCCCAGCATTTT

V gene: TRBV7-7
D gene: .
J gene: TRBJ2-5
clone size: few
CDR3 protein: CASSLGRLVLGETQYF
CDR3 DNA: TGTGCCAGCAGCTTAGGAAGACTAGTGTTGGGAGAGACCCAGTACTTC

V gene: TRBV5-1
D gene: .
J gene: TRBJ2-7
clone size: .
CDR3 protein: CASSLGQGRDEQYF
CDR3 DNA: TGCGCCAGCAGCTTGGGCCAGGGGAGGGACGAGCAGTACTTC

V gene: TRBV5-1
D gene: TRBD2
J gene: TRBJ2-3
clone size: .
CDR3 protein: CASSPLRSGGTDTQYF
CDR3 DNA: TGCGCCAGCAGCCCCCTGCGTTCGGGGGGAACAGATACGCAGTATTTT

V gene: TRBV11-2
D gene: .
J gene: TRBJ1-6
clone size: .
CDR3 protein: CASSFNTGFLDSPLHF
CDR3 DNA: TGTGCCAGCAGCTTCAACACAGGGTTCCTAGATTCACCCCTCCACTTT

V gene: TRBV10-3
D gene: .
J gene: TRBJ2-7
clone size: .
CDR3 protein: CAISESGRGGYEQYF
CDR3 DNA: TGTGCCATCAGTGAGTCGGGCAGGGGAGGCTACGAGCAGTACTTC

V gene: TRBV7-8
D gene: .
J gene: TRBJ1-1
clone size: .
CDR3 protein: CASSLGELGTEAFF
CDR3 DNA: TGTGCCAGCAGCTTAGGGGAATTGGGGACTGAAGCTTTCTTT

V gene: TRBV25-1
D gene: TRBD2
J gene: TRBJ2-5
clone size: .
CDR3 protein: CASSAGTTFWETQYF
CDR3 DNA: TGTGCCAGCAGTGCGGGGACTACTTTTTGGGAGACCCAGTACTTC

V gene: TRBV5-1
D gene: .
J gene: TRBJ2-7
clone size: .
CDR3 protein: CASSEQPTYEQYF
CDR3 DNA: TGCGCCAGCAGCGAACAGCCCACCTACGAGCAGTACTTC

V gene: TRBV5-4
D gene: TRBD1
J gene: TRBJ2-5
clone size: .
CDR3 protein: CASSLSTGSDWETQYF
CDR3 DNA: TGTGCCAGCAGCTTGTCGACAGGGTCTGACTGGGAGACCCAGTACTTC

V gene: TRBV2
D gene: .
J gene: TRBJ1-1
clone size: .
CDR3 protein: CASRLGMNTEAFF
CDR3 DNA: TGTGCCAGCCGCTTGGGCATGAACACTGAAGCTTTCTTT

V gene: TRBV6-5
D gene: TRBD1
J gene: TRBJ2-7
clone size: .
CDR3 protein: CASSLQGSSYEQYF
CDR3 DNA: TGTGCCAGCAGTTTACAGGGGTCTTCCTACGAGCAGTACTTC

V gene: TRBV6-5
D gene: .
J gene: TRBJ2-1
clone size: .
CDR3 protein: CASSTGLSYNEQFF
CDR3 DNA: TGTGCCAGCAGTACAGGGCTATCCTACAATGAGCAGTTCTTC

V gene: TRBV12-3/TRBV12-4
D gene: .
J gene: TRBJ1-1
clone size: .
CDR3 protein: CASSITREAFF
CDR3 DNA: TGTGCCAGCAGTATCACACGTGAAGCTTTCTTT

V gene: TRBV2
D gene: .
J gene: TRBJ1-5
clone size: .
CDR3 protein: CASSLTPTGNQPQHF
CDR3 DNA: TGTGCCAGCAGTCTAACCCCTACAGGTAATCAGCCCCAGCATTTT

V gene: TRBV12-3/TRBV12-4
D gene: .
J gene: TRBJ1-1
clone size: .
CDR3 protein: CASSLAQGTEAFF
CDR3 DNA: TGTGCCAGCAGTTTAGCGCAGGGTACTGAAGCTTTCTTT

V gene: TRBV30
D gene: .
J gene: TRBJ1-1
clone size: once
CDR3 protein: CAWSRSAEAEAFF
CDR3 DNA: TGTGCCTGGAGTCGTTCCGCGGAGGCTGAAGCTTTCTTT

V gene: TRBV18
D gene: TRBD2
J gene: TRBJ2-1
clone size: .
CDR3 protein: CASSQTSGRVDEQFF
CDR3 DNA: TGTGCCAGCTCACAGACTAGCGGGAGGGTCGATGAGCAGTTCTTC

V gene: TRBV9
D gene: TRBD1
J gene: TRBJ1-1
clone size: .
CDR3 protein: CASSVTGTNTEAFF
CDR3 DNA: TGTGCCAGCAGCGTGACAGGGACTAACACTGAAGCTTTCTTT

V gene: TRBV6-5
D gene: .
J gene: TRBJ2-7
clone size: .
CDR3 protein: CASSYRGVNEQYF
CDR3 DNA: TGTGCCAGCAGTTATAGGGGTGTGAACGAGCAGTACTTC

V gene: TRBV5-1
D gene: .
J gene: TRBJ2-5
clone size: once
CDR3 protein: CASSLAAETQYF
CDR3 DNA: TGCGCCAGCAGCTTGGCTGCTGAGACCCAGTACTTC

V gene: TRBV7-9
D gene: .
J gene: TRBJ1-4
clone size: .
CDR3 protein: CASSGTSTNEKLFF
CDR3 DNA: TGTGCCAGCAGTGGGACCTCAACTAATGAAAAACTGTTTTTT

V gene: TRBV5-1
D gene: .
J gene: TRBJ2-7
clone size: .
CDR3 protein: CASSLQEGPYEQYF
CDR3 DNA: TGCGCCAGCAGCTTACAGGAGGGGCCCTACGAGCAGTACTTC

V gene: TRBV3-1/TRBV3-2
D gene: TRBD1
J gene: TRBJ1-1
clone size: .
CDR3 protein: CASSQAHYRGQNLNTEAFF
CDR3 DNA: TGTGCCAGCAGCCAAGCCCACTACAGGGGGCAAAACTTGAACACTGAAGCTTTCTTT

V gene: TRBV11-3
D gene: .
J gene: TRBJ2-5
clone size: .
CDR3 protein: CASSESDGETQYF
CDR3 DNA: TGTGCCAGCAGCGAAAGCGATGGCGAGACCCAGTACTTC

V gene: TRBV25-1
D gene: TRBD1
J gene: TRBJ1-2
clone size: .
CDR3 protein: CASSEPGQGNYGYTF
CDR3 DNA: TGTGCCAGCAGTGAACCGGGACAGGGCAATTACGGCTACACCTTC

V gene: TRBV9
D gene: .
J gene: TRBJ1-2
clone size: .
CDR3 protein: CASSVGDGVNYGYTF
CDR3 DNA: TGTGCCAGCAGCGTAGGGGACGGGGTTAACTATGGCTACACCTTC

V gene: TRBV6-1
D gene: .
J gene: TRBJ1-2
clone size: .
CDR3 protein: CASSERTGGEHYGYTF
CDR3 DNA: TGTGCCAGCAGTGAACGGACTGGAGGGGAGCACTATGGCTACACCTTC

V gene: TRBV18
D gene: TRBD2
J gene: TRBJ2-1
clone size: .
CDR3 protein: CASSPNDSGGRGEQFF
CDR3 DNA: TGTGCCAGCTCACCAAACGATAGCGGGGGCCGGGGTGAGCAGTTCTTC

V gene: TRBV9
D gene: .
J gene: TRBJ2-2
clone size: .
CDR3 protein: CASSVGGDTGELFF
CDR3 DNA: TGTGCCAGCAGCGTAGGCGGTGACACCGGGGAGCTGTTTTTT

V gene: TRBV7-9
D gene: .
J gene: TRBJ1-1
clone size: .
CDR3 protein: CASSSLGTVNTEAFF
CDR3 DNA: TGTGCCAGCAGCTCCCTCGGGACGGTGAACACTGAAGCTTTCTTT

V gene: TRBV6-5
D gene: .
J gene: TRBJ1-6
clone size: few
CDR3 protein: CASRGMVSYNSPLHF
CDR3 DNA: TGTGCCAGCAGAGGCATGGTGTCCTATAATTCACCCCTCCACTTT

V gene: TRBV19
D gene: .
J gene: TRBJ1-1
clone size: few
CDR3 protein: CASRAQGNGNTEAFF
CDR3 DNA: TGTGCCAGTAGAGCTCAGGGGAACGGGAACACTGAAGCTTTCTTT

V gene: TRBV4-2
D gene: TRBD2
J gene: TRBJ2-7
clone size: few
CDR3 protein: CASSQDEAGGSYEQYF
CDR3 DNA: TGTGCCAGCAGCCAAGACGAAGCGGGAGGTTCCTACGAGCAGTACTTC

V gene: TRBV10-1
D gene: .
J gene: TRBJ2-2
clone size: .
CDR3 protein: CASRASTGELFF
CDR3 DNA: TGCGCCAGCCGGGCTTCCACCGGGGAGCTGTTTTTT

V gene: TRBV7-8
D gene: .
J gene: TRBJ1-1
clone size: .
CDR3 protein: CASSRLWGRGSTNTEAFF
CDR3 DNA: TGTGCCAGCAGCCGACTTTGGGGCAGGGGATCGACGAACACTGAAGCTTTCTTT

V gene: TRBV5-1
D gene: .
J gene: TRBJ1-5
clone size: .
CDR3 protein: CASSLDPDSTQPQHF
CDR3 DNA: TGCGCCAGCAGCTTGGACCCAGACAGCACTCAGCCCCAGCATTTT

V gene: TRBV11-2
D gene: .
J gene: TRBJ2-2
clone size: .
CDR3 protein: CASSFTLNTGELFF
CDR3 DNA: TGTGCCAGCAGCTTTACTCTGAACACCGGGGAGCTGTTTTTT

V gene: TRBV4-2
D gene: .
J gene: TRBJ2-1
clone size: .
CDR3 protein: CASSQGTSTNYNEQFF
CDR3 DNA: TGTGCCAGCAGCCAGGGCACTAGCACGAACTACAATGAGCAGTTCTTC

V gene: TRBV5-1
D gene: TRBD2
J gene: TRBJ2-5
clone size: .
CDR3 protein: CASSPGQRGGETQYF
CDR3 DNA: TGCGCCAGCAGCCCAGGGCAGCGGGGTGGGGAGACCCAGTACTTC

V gene: TRBV15
D gene: TRBD1
J gene: TRBJ2-7
clone size: .
CDR3 protein: CATSRDLDRVYEQYF
CDR3 DNA: TGTGCCACCAGCAGAGATCTGGACAGGGTCTACGAGCAGTACTTC

V gene: TRBV19
D gene: .
J gene: TRBJ2-2
clone size: .
CDR3 protein: CASSIEQGVGELFF
CDR3 DNA: TGTGCCAGTAGTATAGAACAGGGTGTCGGGGAGCTGTTTTTT

V gene: TRBV4-2
D gene: TRBD1
J gene: TRBJ1-2
clone size: .
CDR3 protein: CASSQDPGQGRYSGYTF
CDR3 DNA: TGTGCCAGCAGTCAAGACCCGGGACAGGGAAGATATAGCGGCTACACCTTC

V gene: TRBV12-5
D gene: .
J gene: TRBJ1-2
clone size: .
CDR3 protein: CASGLSPAPYGYTF
CDR3 DNA: TGTGCTAGTGGTTTGTCTCCGGCGCCCTATGGCTACACCTTC

V gene: TRBV7-9
D gene: TRBD1
J gene: TRBJ1-2
clone size: .
CDR3 protein: CASSFVGQGLNGYTF
CDR3 DNA: TGTGCCAGCAGCTTCGTGGGACAGGGGTTGAATGGCTACACCTTC

V gene: TRBV9
D gene: .
J gene: TRBJ1-1
clone size: .
CDR3 protein: CASSPTVGTEAFF
CDR3 DNA: TGTGCCAGCAGCCCCACCGTGGGCACTGAAGCTTTCTTT